The 6 T cell receptor beta chains in this list originate from one sample, sequenced in a study of shared clonotypes between healthy human individuals. The repertoire was sequenced with immunoSEQ multiplex PCR; TCRdb's copy has only in-frame clones and lacks some. The sample has about 530,000 clones, about 80% seen once. The sequenced sample was PBMCs. The origin of the receptors is a woman aged 40-49 years in good health. Some clones in this sample may be carry-over from other donors' samples.

This rearrangement joins TRBV7-8 to TRBJ2-7; TRBD2 matches 9 bases. Germline CDR1 reads SGHVS; CDR2 reads FQNEAQ. Trimming at V came to 5 bases and at J to 5 bases, leaving 10 bases not matched to a gene. This CDR3 has 15 residues. CDR3 sequence: CASSPTGLAIHEQYF. The CDR3 DNA reads TGTGCCAGCAGCCCAACGGGACTAGCTATACACGAGCAGTACTTC.

This clone was observed a handful of times. The same CDR3 also results from other DNA sequences found in this sample. The genes are TRBV19 and TRBJ1-1, with D perhaps TRBD1 (6 bases). The CDR3 sequence is 14 residues long. Trimming shortened V by 3 bases and J by 1 base, and 9 bases separated the two germline ends. The germline V gene encodes CDR1 LNHDA and CDR2 SQIVND (reference sequence). CDR3 in DNA: TGTGCCAGTAGTATTCCGGGACAGAACACTGAAGCTTTCTTT. Translated: CASSIPGQNTEAFF.

This chain connects TRBV15 to TRBJ2-2, with D perhaps TRBD1 or TRBD2 (5 bases each). V gave up 3 bases and J gave up 6 bases, with 11 bases separating them. The germline V gene encodes CDR1 LNHNV and CDR2 YYDKDF (reference sequence). This CDR3 comprises 14 residues. CDR3 residues: CATSRDRGSGELFF. In DNA, the CDR3 is TGTGCCACCAGCAGGGACCGGGGCTCCGGGGAGCTGTTTTTT.

This clone was counted ten times or more. The CDR3 DNA sequence: TGTGCCAGCAGTGAATGGACAGGGGGCGCGGGGGAGCAGTACTTC. Translating it yields CASSEWTGGAGEQYF. V is TRBV6-1 and J is TRBJ2-7, with TRBD1 matching 11 bases. CDR3 size: 15 residues. V gave up 2 bases and J gave up 7 bases; unmatched junction bases: 7. CDR1 is MNHNS and CDR2 is SASEGT in the germline V gene.

The rearrangement joins TRBV9 to TRBJ2-1; 9 positions agree with TRBD2. The CDR3 has 16 residues. Looked up from germline, CDR1 is SGDLS and CDR2 is YYNGEE. The J segment lost 0 bases and the V segment lost 0 bases, leaving 1 base of the junction unmatched. The CDR3 loop reads CASSVASGISYNEQFF. The CDR3 DNA reads TGTGCCAGCAGCGTAGCTAGCGGGATCTCCTACAATGAGCAGTTCTTC.

This clone was counted a single time. The chain is built from TRBV6-1 and TRBJ1-2, with D possibly being TRBD1 (6 bases). Trimming stripped 4 bases from V and 1 base from J, with 13 bases between. The CDR3 covers 15 residues. Germline V gives CDR1 MNHNS, CDR2 SASEGT. CDR3 DNA sequence: TGTGCCAGCAGTGGAGGGGGAGAAATTAACTATGGCTACACCTTC. It specifies CASSGGGEINYGYTF.